The 20 T cell receptor beta chains presented below share a single source sample, sequenced in a study of blood T cell repertoires in COVID-19. Assay: immunoSEQ multiplex PCR; the TCRdb copy retains only in-frame clones and omits some. Of around 130,000 clones detected, around 87% appear once; the ten largest clones hold more than 3.5%. The sample was peripheral blood. The receptors stem from an older woman with acute or convalescent COVID-19.

The chain has TRBV3-1 (or the pseudogene TRBV3-2) and TRBJ1-2; D is possibly TRBD1 (6 bases). This CDR3 is 12 amino acids long. CDR1 and CDR2 from the germline V gene are LGHDT and YNNKEL (reference sequence). V was clipped by 6 bases and J by 8 bases, with 13 bases between them. CDR3 sequence: CASSQQGIGYTF. The CDR3 nucleotides read TGTGCCAGCAGTCAACAGGGAATCGGCTACACCTTC.

This chain links TRBV9 with TRBJ1-1; D remains ambiguous. Germline CDR1 is SGDLS and CDR2 is YYNGEE. The CDR3 covers 17 residues. Trimming cost V 0 bases and J 5 bases, with 20 bases left between them. This CDR3 reads CASSVGFRSTIGTEAFF. The CDR3 coding sequence is TGTGCCAGCAGCGTAGGATTTCGTTCGACAATTGGAACTGAAGCTTTCTTT.

The rearrangement uses TRBV9 and TRBJ2-1, with D maybe TRBD2 (5 bases). Germline CDR1 SGDLS, CDR2 YYNGEE. This CDR3 has 15 amino acids. Trimming took 2 bases from V and 7 from J, leaving 16 bases between them. For the CDR3, the DNA is TGTGCCAGCAGCGTGCGAGGGAGCGCGAGGAATGAGCAGTTCTTC. Protein sequence: CASSVRGSARNEQFF.

The V gene is TRBV6-2 or TRBV6-3, the J gene TRBJ1-3; perhaps TRBD1 as D (6 bases). The length of the CDR3 is 14 residues. The V end lost 4 bases, the J end lost 4 bases, and 11 bases lay between the germline ends. Germline CDR1 and CDR2: MNHEY and SVGEGT. The CDR3 DNA reads TGTGCCAGCAGTTGGGGGGGGCGAGGAAACACCATATATTTT. Protein: CASSWGGRGNTIYF.

In this sample, this clone turned up a few times. The chain combines TRBV7-6 with TRBJ1-1, with D possibly being TRBD1 (6 bases). This CDR3 has 16 residues. Germline lookup yields CDR1 SGHVS and CDR2 FNYEAQ. Trimming took off 4 bases at V and 0 bases at J, with 15 bases between the two ends. Here the CDR3 DNA reads TGTGCCAGCAGCTCTTTCTTCGGGACACTGAACACTGAAGCTTTCTTT. As protein: CASSSFFGTLNTEAFF.

This chain joins TRBV7-9 and TRBJ2-7; the D gene is possibly TRBD2 (6 bases). Trimming took 5 bases from V and 3 from J, leaving 14 bases between them. Germline V gene sequence: CDR1 SEHNR, CDR2 FQNEAQ (reference sequence). This CDR3 region has 14 residues. The CDR3 DNA reads as TGTGCCAGCAGCCAAAGCGGAGGGATCTACGAGCAGTACTTC. It encodes CASSQSGGIYEQYF. The full variable domain, with the rest looked up from reference TRBV7-9 and TRBJ2-7, is DTGVSQNPRHKITKRGQNVTFRCDPISEHNRLYWYRQTLGQGPEFLTYFQNEAQLEKSRLLSDRFSAERPKGSFSTLEIQRTEQGDSAMYLCASSQSGGIYEQYFGPGTRLTVT.

The V call is TRBV6-5, the J call TRBJ2-7; 10 nucleotides align to TRBD2. The CDR3 consists of 13 residues. CDR1 MNHEY and CDR2 SVGAGI come from the germline V gene. The J segment lost 6 bases and the V segment lost 4 bases, leaving 3 bases of the junction unmatched. CDR3 DNA: TGTGCCAGCAGTTCCCTAGCGGGAGCCGAGCAGTACGTC. This codes for CASSSLAGAEQYV.

This chain links TRBV24-1 with TRBJ2-3; TRBD1 matches at 12 bases. The ends lost 9 bases at V and 4 bases at J; junction bases unmatched: 7. CDR3 length: 15 residues. Germline CDR1 reads KGHDR; CDR2 reads SFDVKD. CDR3 DNA sequence: TGTGCCACCGGGGGACAGGGGGCACTTGCAGATACGCAGTATTTT. Residues: CATGGQGALADTQYF.

The chain uses TRBV10-3 and TRBJ1-6, with 7 nucleotides matching TRBD1. The CDR3 runs to 13 residues. V lost 4 bases to trimming and J lost 8 bases; unmatched junction nucleotides: 2. Looked up from germline, CDR1 is ENHRY and CDR2 is SYGVKD. In DNA, the CDR3 is TGTGCCATCAGTGGACAGGGCGATTCACCCCTCCACTTT. This translates into CAISGQGDSPLHF.

On this clone: The junction does not match germline at one end; this may be a read error. V is TRBV11-2 and J is TRBJ1-1; TRBD1 might be the D (6 bases). The germline gives CDR1 SGHAT, CDR2 FQNNGV. The length of the CDR3 is 14 residues. DNA of the CDR3: TGTGCCAGCAGCTTGACAGGCAGGGCGAATATTGGGGTCTTT. Its translation is CASSLTGRANIGVF.

Remarks on this clone: At the DNA level, this CDR3 is encoded by other sequences in the same sample as well. The chain recombines TRBV19 with TRBJ2-2, with D perhaps TRBD1 (5 bases). This CDR3 comprises 14 residues. Germline-derived CDR1 and CDR2 are LNHDA and SQIVND (reference sequence). V shed 5 bases and J shed 1 base, with 8 bases lying between them. The CDR3 DNA reads as TGTGCCAGTAGTGCGACAGTGAACACCGGGGAGCTGTTTTTT. It yields the protein CASSATVNTGELFF.

The chain carries TRBV28 and TRBJ1-2, with 7 bases lining up with TRBD1. V lost 7 bases to trimming and J lost 3 bases; unmatched junction nucleotides: 17. Per the germline V gene, CDR1 is MDHEN and CDR2 is SYDVKM. This CDR3 contains 17 residues. CDR3 amino acids: CASISRTGGWSDYGYTF. The CDR3 DNA sequence: TGTGCCAGCATTTCCAGGACAGGTGGATGGTCGGACTATGGCTACACCTTC.

The chain carries TRBV24-1 and TRBJ2-2, with D possibly matching TRBD2 (6 bases). The V end was cut by 2 bases, the J end by 0 bases, with 12 bases between. Per germline, CDR1 KGHDR and CDR2 SFDVKD. The CDR3 consists of 17 residues. CDR3 coding DNA: TGTGCCACCAGTGATTATAGCGGAGCCACGAACACCGGGGAGCTGTTTTTT. This gives the protein CATSDYSGATNTGELFF.

The chain recombines TRBV9 with TRBJ1-6, with D tentatively TRBD1 (5 bases). CDR1 is SGDLS and CDR2 is YYNGEE in the germline V gene. This CDR3 has 16 residues. V was cut by 0 bases and J by 6 bases, with 13 bases left in between. As DNA, the CDR3 is TGTGCCAGCAGCGTAGACAGGCAGGCCGCTAATTCACCCCTCCACTTT. Protein: CASSVDRQAANSPLHF.

The CDR3 region is CASSQTTSAGEQFF. The CDR3 nucleotides are TGTGCCAGCAGCCAGACGACTAGCGCGGGTGAGCAGTTCTTC. The V gene is TRBV3-1 (or the pseudogene TRBV3-2), the J gene TRBJ2-1; 8 nucleotides agree with TRBD2. The CDR3 has 14 amino acids. The V gene end was trimmed by 3 bases and the J gene end by 9 bases; junction bases not matched to a gene: 7. Germline CDR1 LGHDT, CDR2 YNNKEL (reference sequence).

The chain combines TRBV15 with TRBJ2-3; no clear D gene. Trimming removed 0 bases at V and 2 bases at J, with 9 bases between. Germline V CDR1 and CDR2: LNHNV, YYDKDF (reference sequence). The CDR3 extends over 15 amino acids. The chain's CDR3 is CATSRDITTTDTQYF. The CDR3 nucleotides are TGTGCCACCAGCAGAGATATAACAACCACAGATACGCAGTATTTT. The full variable domain, in which reference TRBV15 and TRBJ2-3 provide the parts outside the CDR3, is DAMVIQNPRYQVTQFGKPVTLSCSQTLNHNVMYWYQQKSSQAPKLLFHYYDKDFNNEADTPDNFQSRRPNTSFCFLDIRSPGLGDTAMYLCATSRDITTTDTQYFGPGTRLTVL.

The chain uses TRBV3-1 (or the pseudogene TRBV3-2) and TRBJ2-2; D perhaps matches TRBD2 (6 bases). The CDR3 covers 15 residues. V dropped 4 bases and J dropped 6 bases, with 15 bases sitting between them. Germline-derived CDR1 and CDR2 are LGHDT and YNNKEL (reference sequence). The CDR3, as DNA: TGTGCCAGCAGCCCACCAGGGAAGCGGGCCGGGGAGCTGTTTTTT. This sequence encodes CASSPPGKRAGELFF.

This clone was observed a single time. The V call is TRBV30, the J call TRBJ2-1; 12 positions agree with TRBD2. This CDR3 spans 17 amino acids. Trimming at V came to 1 base and at J to 4 bases, leaving 8 bases not matched to a gene. CDR1 and CDR2 (germline): GTSNPN, SVGIG (reference sequence). CDR3 bases: TGTGCCTGGAGTGATCTAGCGGGAGGGCTGCGATACAATGAGCAGTTCTTC. Encoded protein: CAWSDLAGGLRYNEQFF.

The chain couples TRBV28 to TRBJ1-4, with D perhaps TRBD1 (6 bases). V shed 3 bases and J shed 4 bases, with 9 bases lying between them. This CDR3 has 14 residues. The germline V gene has CDR1 MDHEN and CDR2 SYDVKM. The DNA of the CDR3 is TGTGCCAGCAGTTTGGACAGAGTTAATGAAAAACTGTTTTTT. Translating gives CASSLDRVNEKLFF.

This clone is a singleton in its sample. The V gene is TRBV29-1, the J gene TRBJ1-5; 8 bases map to TRBD1. CDR1 and CDR2 from the germline V gene are SQVTM and ANQGSEA. There are 13 residues in the CDR3. The V gene end was trimmed by 4 bases and the J gene end by 9 bases; junction bases not matched to a gene: 8. The CDR3 nucleotides are TGCAGCGTTGGGACAGGGATTGGTACGCCCCAGCATTTT. Translating gives CSVGTGIGTPQHF.